What follows is one T cell receptor (beta chain) and its context. Per the germline V gene, CDR1 is SGHRS and CDR2 is YFSETQ. V lost 3 bases and J lost 7, with 14 bases in between. The CDR3 has 14 residues. These data come from a study of radiotherapy plus CTLA-4 blockade in lung cancer. The wider study: Overall, around 20% of patients showed an objective response, while about 31% attained disease control.

The protocol was immunoSEQ multiplex PCR, while the TCRdb copy is restricted to in-frame clones and leaves out a portion. The table has about 48,000 clones, 80% to 90% seen once. This material consisted of peripheral blood, taken from a patient treated with radiotherapy plus ipilimumab. The J gene is TRBJ2-1, the V gene TRBV5-1, with D perhaps matching TRBD2 (6 bases). The clonotype was recovered from a human donor with non-small cell lung cancer that progressed on radiotherapy plus ipilimumab. Some clones in this sample may be carry-over from other donors' samples. The CDR3 sequence: CASSSSGTENEQFF. The CDR3 coding sequence is TGCGCCAGCAGCTCCTCCGGGACTGAAAATGAGCAGTTCTTC.